This T cell receptor (beta chain) came from a study of type 1 regulatory T cells (dated by TCRdb to 2020 to 2023). Concerning the study at large: An in vitro protocol by which a Tr1-enriched, alloantigen-specific CD4 T cell product named T-allo10 was generated was characterized in the study. T-allo10 was under clinical evaluation in patients with hematological malignancies receiving allogeneic hematopoietic stem cell transplantation.

TCRdb names Illumina MiSeq as the instrument used. The public reads were reprocessed in TCRdb via fastp at Q25 and MiXCR, keeping in-frame beta chains. For every CDR3 protein sequence, its rows merge into one entry that carries the most common genes and DNA. This sample comprises 15,000 to 20,000 distinct CDR3 sequences, roughly 10% of them detected only once. Over 2.5% of the sample is taken by the ten largest. For CDR1 and CDR2, the germline V gene lists SGHRS and YFSETQ. From cysteine to phenylalanine, the CDR3 is 13 amino acids long. Only the CDR3 portion is preserved as DNA: 39 bases, with reading frame beginning at the first base. This clonotype was counted ten times or more. Which antigen it targets is not known. Sequence at one end of the junction differs from germline and may be a read error.

This sequence originates from a human donor in good health. Sequenced material: CD4+ T cells, either the whole sample or a sorted fraction (not recorded which). In this chain, TRBV5-1 is recombined with TRBJ2-1, with 12 bases aligning to TRBD2. The nucleotide sequence is given as TGCGCCAGCAGCCGAGAGACTAGCGGGAGAGTACACTTC. This translates into CASSRETSGRVHF.